Sequencing of this T cell receptor beta chain was carried out in a study of T cell responses to AZD1222 COVID-19 vaccine. Study results and caveats: The study sampled repertoires only after the peak T cell response. Regions 160-218 and 743-854 dominated among vaccine-associated CD4 TCRs spanning spike.

This clone occurred once. The antigen remains unidentified. Germline lookup yields CDR1 SGHDT and CDR2 YYEEEE. Trimming stripped 7 bases from V and 6 bases from J, with 13 bases between. This CDR3 has 13 amino acids. Only in-frame clones appear in the TCRdb table, and some are missing; sequencing was by immunoSEQ multiplex PCR. The sample shows roughly 110,000 clones, approximately 89% of them seen only once. Specimen: peripheral blood, collected 28 days after the second AZD1222 dose. J is TRBJ1-4 and V is TRBV5-6; D is perhaps TRBD1 (5 bases). This clonotype originated in an adult who received the AZD1222 COVID-19 vaccine. The CDR3 nucleotides read TGTGCCAGCTTGGGCCAGGGTGATGAAAAACTGTTTTTT. Protein: CASLGQGDEKLFF.